The next 19 T cell receptor beta chains were all read from a single sample in a study of blood T cell repertoires in COVID-19. The assay was immunoSEQ multiplex PCR, and TCRdb's table has in-frame clones only and misses some. The sample records roughly 150,000 clones, almost 85% being singletons. The source material was peripheral blood. All receptors derive from a woman older than 75 with COVID-19, enrolled during active disease.

The gene calls are TRBV7-3 and TRBJ2-1, with 12 nucleotides matching TRBD2. With V trimmed by 1 base and J by 7 bases, 8 bases remained unmatched. From germline, CDR1 is SGHTA and CDR2 FQGTGA. The CDR3 length is 17 residues. CDR3 loop: CASSLIRSSGGENEQFF. The DNA of the CDR3 is TGTGCCAGCAGCTTAATTCGGTCTAGCGGGGGGGAGAATGAGCAGTTCTTC. The whole variable domain, remainder taken from reference TRBV7-3 and TRBJ2-1, is GAGVSQTPSNKVTEKGKYVELRCDPISGHTALYWYRQSLGQGPEFLIYFQGTGAADDSGLPNDRFFAVRPEGSVSTLKIQRTERGDSAVYLCASSLIRSSGGENEQFFGPGTRLTVL.

This clone has only a few counts. The chain employs TRBV27 and TRBJ2-1; 10 nucleotides agree with TRBD2. V shed 6 bases and J 4 bases; nucleotides not matched to a gene: 9. Germline CDR1 is MNHEY and CDR2 is SMNVEV (reference sequence). The CDR3 is 16 residues long. The CDR3 spells CASRHPGLAPYNEQFF. DNA for the CDR3: TGTGCCAGCAGGCATCCGGGACTAGCGCCGTACAATGAGCAGTTCTTC.

This chain uses TRBV5-1 with TRBJ1-5; 7 bases agree with TRBD1. This CDR3 is built from 15 residues. Germline CDR1 and CDR2: SGHRS and YFSETQ. The J segment lost 5 bases and the V segment lost 0 bases, leaving 5 bases of the junction unmatched. For the CDR3, the DNA is TGCGCCAGCAGCTTGGAGGGGGCTGCCTATCAGCCCCAGCATTTT. Its protein is CASSLEGAAYQPQHF.

For this clone: One end of the junction varies from germline; a read error may be responsible. This rearrangement joins TRBV7-9 to TRBJ2-7, with D maybe TRBD1 (6 bases). The germline gives CDR1 SEHNR, CDR2 FQNEAQ (reference sequence). CDR3 length equals 13 residues. DNA of the CDR3: TGTGCCAGCAGCTTAGCCCAAATGACAGGATCCAACTTC. Encoded protein: CASSLAQMTGSNF.

The chain combines TRBV5-4 with TRBJ2-7, with 7 bases identical to TRBD2. This CDR3 contains 15 residues. Germline V gene sequence: CDR1 SGHNT, CDR2 YYREEE (reference sequence). J was trimmed by 2 bases and V by 3 bases; bases with no gene match: 8. CDR3 protein: CASSSPPGGPYEQYF. The CDR3 nucleotides read TGTGCCAGCAGCTCCCCCCCGGGAGGTCCCTACGAGCAGTACTTC.

This chain joins TRBV27 and TRBJ1-5; tentatively, D is TRBD1 (6 bases). V dropped 3 bases and J dropped 1 base, with 13 bases sitting between them. The CDR3 spans 16 residues. Looked up from germline, CDR1 is MNHEY and CDR2 is SMNVEV (reference sequence). The CDR3 loop reads CASSLRGWVSNQPQHF. In DNA form, the CDR3 reads TGTGCCAGCAGTTTGAGGGGGTGGGTAAGCAATCAGCCCCAGCATTTT.

This chain uses TRBV18 with TRBJ2-1; D might be TRBD2 (7 bases). Germline V lookup: CDR1 KGHSH, CDR2 LQKENI. There are 17 residues in the CDR3. V was cut by 3 bases and J by 8 bases, with 23 bases left in between. The CDR3 reads CASSPLGGGRRRDEQFF. The DNA of the CDR3 is TGTGCCAGCTCACCCCTGGGGGGGGGCCGCCGTCGGGATGAGCAGTTCTTC.

CDR3 sequence: CASSTTGNTEAFF. CDR3 coding DNA: TGCGCCAGCAGCACGACAGGGAACACTGAAGCTTTCTTT. V gene TRBV5-1 combines with J gene TRBJ1-1, with D perhaps TRBD1 (6 bases). Trimming shortened V by 4 bases and J by 1 base, and 8 bases separated the two germline ends. Germline loops: CDR1 SGHRS, CDR2 YFSETQ. This CDR3 region has 13 residues.

The chain has TRBV28 and TRBJ1-1, with D uncertain. V lost 5 bases to trimming and J lost 1 base, with 11 bases between them. Per germline, CDR1 MDHEN and CDR2 SYDVKM. The CDR3 covers 14 residues. The CDR3 sequence: CASSLQFPNTEAFF. The CDR3 nucleotides read TGTGCCAGCAGTCTCCAGTTCCCGAACACTGAAGCTTTCTTT.

This clone was recorded a few times. The chain employs TRBV20-1 and TRBJ2-7; unclear D gene. V was shortened by 4 bases and J by 4 bases, with 8 bases between the two germline ends. Germline CDR1 is DFQATT and CDR2 is SNEGSKA (reference sequence). The CDR3 sequence is 11 residues long. The CDR3 sequence is CSAMTGYEQYF. For the CDR3, the DNA is TGCAGTGCTATGACCGGGTACGAGCAGTACTTC.

The chain employs TRBV18 and TRBJ1-1, with D unclear. Germline CDR1 KGHSH, CDR2 LQKENI. V lost 3 bases and J 4 bases, leaving 15 bases between the germline ends. The CDR3 loop spans 15 amino acids. The CDR3 nucleotides read TGTGCCAGCTCACCTCAACCAGGATACGGCACTGAAGCTTTCTTT. Its translation is CASSPQPGYGTEAFF.

The chain links TRBV28 to TRBJ2-4; 9 bases match TRBD1. V shed 5 bases, J shed 7 bases, and the junction held 9 bases outside the gene matches. The CDR3 has 15 residues. Germline CDR1 and CDR2: MDHEN and SYDVKM. The CDR3 DNA sequence: TGTGCCAGCAGTCTATCCGGGACAGGGAGGAACATTCAGTACTTC. It encodes CASSLSGTGRNIQYF.

This clone was seen only a few times. The chain combines TRBV12-5 with TRBJ2-3; TRBD2 might be the D (6 bases). This CDR3 comprises 13 residues. V gave up 4 bases and J gave up 2 bases, with 7 bases separating them. Germline V gene lookup returns CDR1 LGHNT and CDR2 FRNRAP. The CDR3 loop reads CASGWDFTDTQYF. Written as DNA, the CDR3 is TGTGCTAGTGGTTGGGACTTCACAGATACGCAGTATTTT.

The chain carries TRBV11-1 and TRBJ1-1; D gene uncertain. The germline V gene has CDR1 SGHAT and CDR2 FQDESV (reference sequence). The CDR3 consists of 12 residues. V was cut by 5 bases and J by 5 bases, with 9 bases left in between. Written as DNA, the CDR3 is TGTGCCAGCAGCCTTCGGTGGACTGAAGCTTTCTTT. This sequence encodes CASSLRWTEAFF.

This sequence joins TRBV18 and TRBJ2-3; TRBD1 agrees at 9 bases. Looked up from germline, CDR1 is KGHSH and CDR2 is LQKENI. CDR3 size: 16 residues. Unmatched junction bases numbered 8, after V lost 3 bases and J lost 4 bases. The CDR3 protein is CASSPGTGFWSDTQYF. In nucleotides, the CDR3 is TGTGCCAGCTCACCGGGGACAGGGTTTTGGTCAGATACGCAGTATTTT.

The CDR3 spells CASSYLDRDLYGYTF. The CDR3 coding sequence is TGTGCCAGCAGTTACCTCGACAGGGACCTCTATGGCTACACCTTC. The genes are TRBV6-2 or TRBV6-3 and TRBJ1-2; TRBD1 aligns across 7 bases. CDR3 length equals 15 residues. CDR1 and CDR2 from the germline V gene are MNHEY and SVGEGT. Trimming removed 2 bases from V and 4 bases from J; junction bases left unmatched: 7.

The rearrangement joins TRBV9 to TRBJ1-2; 7 positions match TRBD1. The V gene end was trimmed by 0 bases and the J gene end by 6 bases; junction bases not matched to a gene: 5. This CDR3 region has 14 residues. Germline CDR1 and CDR2: SGDLS and YYNGEE. CDR3 DNA sequence: TGTGCCAGCAGCGTAGAAGGGGGCGGGCATGGCTACACCTTC. Amino acid sequence: CASSVEGGGHGYTF.

The chain recombines TRBV7-2 with TRBJ1-5; 10 bases are shared with TRBD1. The trim removed 6 bases at V and 2 bases at J, leaving 4 bases unmatched. Germline values: CDR1 SGHTA, CDR2 FQGNSA. This CDR3 spans 15 amino acids. In DNA form, the CDR3 reads TGTGCCAGCAGGCGGACAGGGGGTGGCAATCAGCCCCAGCATTTT. This translates into CASRRTGGGNQPQHF.

This clone was detected only once. The CDR3 spells CAITPGTSGGTGELFF. CDR3 nucleotides: TGTGCCATCACCCCAGGGACTAGCGGTGGCACCGGGGAGCTGTTTTTT. J is TRBJ2-2 and V is TRBV10-3; 11 bases are a match to TRBD2. Per the germline V gene, CDR1 is ENHRY and CDR2 is SYGVKD. With V trimmed by 7 bases and J by 4 bases, 8 bases remained unmatched. This CDR3 is built from 16 residues.